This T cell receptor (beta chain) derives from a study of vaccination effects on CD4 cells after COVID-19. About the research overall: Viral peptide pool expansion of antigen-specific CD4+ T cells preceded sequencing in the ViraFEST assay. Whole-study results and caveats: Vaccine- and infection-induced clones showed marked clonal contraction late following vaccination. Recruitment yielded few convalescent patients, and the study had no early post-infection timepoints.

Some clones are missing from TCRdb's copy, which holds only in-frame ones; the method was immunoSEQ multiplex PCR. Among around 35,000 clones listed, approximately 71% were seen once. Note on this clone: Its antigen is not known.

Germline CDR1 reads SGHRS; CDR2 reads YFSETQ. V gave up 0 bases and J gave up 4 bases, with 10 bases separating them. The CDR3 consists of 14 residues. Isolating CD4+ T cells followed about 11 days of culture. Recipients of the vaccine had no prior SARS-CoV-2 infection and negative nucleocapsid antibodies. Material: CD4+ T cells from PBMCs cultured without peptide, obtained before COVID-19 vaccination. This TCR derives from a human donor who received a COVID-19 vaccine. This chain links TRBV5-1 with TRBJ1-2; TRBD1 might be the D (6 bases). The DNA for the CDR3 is TGCGCCAGCAGCTTGGGGACAGCAGTCTATGGCTACACCTTC. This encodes CASSLGTAVYGYTF.